This TCR beta chain comes out of a study of T cells after yellow fever vaccination. General study points: Abundant bulk-derived clonotypes could contaminate FACS-sorted repertoires. On re-exposure, the response was weaker but peaked faster, at day 5 versus 15. Just a small share of clonotypes turned up in the CD4 compartment as well as the CD8 compartment.

One entry per CDR3 protein results from TCRdb running MiXCR on the 5' RACE reads. In the table there are a few hundred thousand distinct CDR3 sequences, approximately 10% of which are singletons. This clonotype has more than one count but fewer than ten. The antigen is undetermined. Germline V lookup: CDR1 SGDLS, CDR2 YYNGEE. The CDR3 consists of 16 residues. The V and J ends lost 0 bases and 5 bases respectively, with 17 bases between them. This clonotype originated in a man between 18 and 35 years old who received the YFV17D yellow fever vaccine. The V and J genes are TRBV9 and TRBJ2-5; D is ambiguous. Sequenced here: PBMCs, sampled on the day of the first yellow fever vaccination. The chain's CDR3 is CASSVDRQDATETQYF. CDR3 DNA: TGTGCCAGCAGCGTAGATCGTCAGGATGCAACGGAGACCCAGTACTTC. Based on the CDR3 plus reference TRBV9 and TRBJ2-5, the full variable domain is DSGVTQTPKHLITATGQRVTLRCSPRSGDLSVYWYQQSLDQGLQFLIQYYNGEERAKGNILERFSAQQFPDLHSELNLSSLELGDSALYFCASSVDRQDATETQYFGPGTRLLVL.